Reported below is one T cell receptor beta chain. The antigen is unknown. The CDR3 consists of 16 residues. Unmatched junction bases numbered 5, after V lost 0 bases and J lost 0 bases. CDR1 is SGHRS and CDR2 is YFSETQ in the germline V gene. The source of the sample is a study of Tregs in tolerant kidney transplant recipients. Overall study context: CD4+CD25+CD127- cells came from approximately 3-day belatacept mixed lymphocyte reactions, some with approximately five-day graft donor restimulation.

Broader study findings: The small number of patients limits these findings pending further validation. The most relevant donor-specific Treg TCRbeta repertoire apparently came from expansion with activated donor B cells. Biological reproducibility was not directly addressed in this study.

Clones were read by immunoSEQ multiplex PCR, and TCRdb kept only the in-frame ones, dropping some. The sample consists of just over 30,000 clones, under 90% of them appearing once. The clonotype originates from a human donor in good health. The source material was Tregs from blood cultured with allogeneic cells. This chain connects TRBV5-1 to TRBJ1-2; 7 bases line up with TRBD1. DNA of the CDR3: TGCGCCAGCAGCTTGGGACAGGGTTATGCTAACTATGGCTACACCTTC. Its protein product is CASSLGQGYANYGYTF. Full variable domain (rest looked up from reference TRBV5-1 and TRBJ1-2): KAGVTQTPRYLIKTRGQQVTLSCSPISGHRSVSWYQQTPGQGLQFLFEYFSETQRNKGNFPGRFSGRQFSNSRSEMNVSTLELGDSALYLCASSLGQGYANYGYTFGSGTRLTVV.